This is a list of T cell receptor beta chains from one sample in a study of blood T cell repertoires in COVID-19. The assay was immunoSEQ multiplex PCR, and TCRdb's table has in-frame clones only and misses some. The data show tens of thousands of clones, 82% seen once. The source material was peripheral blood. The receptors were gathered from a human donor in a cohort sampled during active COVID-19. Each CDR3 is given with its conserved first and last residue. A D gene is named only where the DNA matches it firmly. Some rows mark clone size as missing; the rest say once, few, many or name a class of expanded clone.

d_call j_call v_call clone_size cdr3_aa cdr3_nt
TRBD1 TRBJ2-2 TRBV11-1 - CASSLDPGQGAGELFF TGTGCCAGCAGCTTAGATCCGGGACAGGGGGCCGGGGAGCTGTTTTTT
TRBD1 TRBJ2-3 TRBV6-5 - CASSGQGGKDTQYF TGTGCCAGCAGCGGACAGGGGGGAAAGGATACGCAGTATTTT
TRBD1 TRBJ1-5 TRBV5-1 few CASSPSGGQPQHF TGCGCCAGCAGCCCTTCAGGGGGTCAGCCCCAGCATTTT
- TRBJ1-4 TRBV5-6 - CASSSWGREKLFF TGTGCCAGCAGCTCCTGGGGGAGGGAAAAACTGTTTTTT
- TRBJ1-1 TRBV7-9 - CASSLGQLNTEAFF TGTGCCAGCAGCTTAGGGCAGTTGAACACTGAAGCTTTCTTT
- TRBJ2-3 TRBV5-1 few CASSLMAGAGTDTQYF TGCGCCAGCAGCTTAATGGCGGGGGCTGGCACAGATACGCAGTATTTT
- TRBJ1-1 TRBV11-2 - CASSSPLKRGAFF TGTGCCAGCAGCTCCCCCCTCAAACGTGGCGCTTTCTTT
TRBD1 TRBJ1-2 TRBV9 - CASSTRTGSNYGYTF TGTGCCAGCAGCACTCGGACAGGCAGTAACTATGGCTACACCTTC
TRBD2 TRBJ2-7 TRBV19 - CASSIAGGNDYEQYF TGTGCCAGTAGTATCGCGGGGGGGAATGACTACGAGCAGTACTTC
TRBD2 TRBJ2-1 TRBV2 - CASSLLAGGGEQFF TGTGCCAGCAGTCTTCTAGCGGGGGGAGGTGAGCAGTTCTTC